Following are 6 T cell receptor beta chains from one sample sequenced in a study of cytomegalovirus exposure and HLA in healthy donors (dated by TCRdb to 2017 to 2019). Library preparation used the immunoSEQ multiplex PCR assay. The multiplex PCR relied on a mix of 60 forward primers for TCR Vbeta segments and 13 reverse primers for TCR Jbeta segments. Sourced from immuneACCESS, this table was stored by TCRdb with only in-frame sequences that have V and J called. A share of the clones is absent; for the studies checked, an unresolved V gene accounts for under half, and the remainder has no known explanation. For this sample, the table gives 200,000 to 250,000 clones. Over 0.75% of the sample is held by the ten biggest clonotypes. Sequencing was performed on PBMCs. These receptors were taken from a woman in her twenties or thirties in good health and CMV-seropositive.

The rearrangement joins TRBV10-3 to TRBJ1-4; 8 nucleotides match TRBD1. Trimming at V came to 3 bases and at J to 3 bases, leaving 6 bases not matched to a gene. Germline V CDR1 and CDR2: ENHRY, SYGVKD. The CDR3 length is 16 residues. CDR3 loop: CAISDSDRGSNEKLFF. CDR3 in DNA: TGTGCCATCAGTGATTCCGACAGGGGTTCTAATGAAAAACTGTTTTTT.

This sequence joins TRBV2 and TRBJ2-3, with 11 positions matching TRBD2. The V gene end was trimmed by 5 bases and the J gene end by 8 bases; junction bases not matched to a gene: 9. The germline gives CDR1 SNHLY, CDR2 FYNNEI. CDR3 length equals 15 residues. The CDR3 DNA is TGTGCCAGCAGTCCGGGCACCGGGACTAGCGGTACGCAGTATTTT. Its protein product is CASSPGTGTSGTQYF.

V is TRBV29-1 and J is TRBJ1-3; TRBD1 matches at 7 bases. The CDR3 runs 14 residues. Losses at the gene ends were 5 bases for V and 4 bases for J; bases not matched to a gene: 8. Germline V CDR1 and CDR2: SQVTM, ANQGSEA. This CDR3 is CSVYKGDRGNTIYF. The CDR3 bases are TGCAGCGTTTATAAAGGGGACAGAGGAAACACCATATATTTT.

This chain links TRBV5-5 with TRBJ1-3, with a possible D match to TRBD1 (5 bases). The germline V and J ends were trimmed by 0 bases and 0 bases, with 13 bases remaining between them. Germline CDR1 is SGHKS and CDR2 is YYEKEE (reference sequence). The CDR3 consists of 17 residues. DNA for the CDR3: TGTGCCAGCAGCTTGGTGGGTGCAGGGCGCTCTGGAAACACCATATATTTT. Amino acids: CASSLVGAGRSGNTIYF. The full variable domain, with the rest looked up from reference TRBV5-5 and TRBJ1-3, is DAGVTQSPTHLIKTRGQQVTLRCSPISGHKSVSWYQQVLGQGPQFIFQYYEKEERGRGNFPDRFSARQFPNYSSELNVNALLLGDSALYLCASSLVGAGRSGNTIYFGEGSWLTVV.

The J gene is TRBJ2-7, the V gene TRBV5-1; the match to TRBD2 covers 8 bases. CDR3 length: 17 residues. V trimming: 4 bases; J trimming: 7 bases; junction bases outside the gene matches: 19. Germline V gene sequence: CDR1 SGHRS, CDR2 YFSETQ. The CDR3 sequence is CASSKVAGRWTPREQYF. For the CDR3, the DNA is TGCGCCAGCAGCAAGGTAGCGGGGCGATGGACTCCTCGGGAGCAGTACTTC.

The V gene is TRBV15, the J gene TRBJ1-1; D gene uncertain. Germline-derived CDR1 and CDR2 are LNHNV and YYDKDF (reference sequence). Trimming took 1 base from V and 8 from J, leaving 14 bases between them. This CDR3 is 14 amino acids long. CDR3 region: CATSRVQLDSEAFF. In nucleotides, the CDR3 is TGTGCCACCAGCAGAGTCCAACTGGATAGCGAAGCTTTCTTT. Looking up the rest from reference TRBV15 and TRBJ1-1 gives the full variable domain: DAMVIQNPRYQVTQFGKPVTLSCSQTLNHNVMYWYQQKSSQAPKLLFHYYDKDFNNEADTPDNFQSRRPNTSFCFLDIRSPGLGDTAMYLCATSRVQLDSEAFFGQGTRLTVV.